This T cell receptor (beta chain) appears in the sequencing data of a study of tumor and adjacent non-tumor tissue in lung cancer. The study's findings and limits: Normal lung showed higher cumulative top 100 clone frequency than tumor.

A modified ARM-PCR protocol with three rounds of nested PCR amplified TCRbeta. TCRdb itself ran the multiplex PCR reads through MiXCR, one entry per CDR3 protein. Here the sample spans 85,000 to 100,000 distinct CDR3 sequences, approximately 65% being singletons. No cell sorting was done before RNA was extracted from the tissue. From germline, CDR1 is MNHNS and CDR2 SASEGT. The CDR3 length is 14 residues. V was pared by 2 bases and J by 12 bases, with 20 bases between. With regard to this clonotype: As yet, its antigen is unknown.

This receptor was obtained from a man aged 55 to 70 with non-small cell lung cancer. The chain employs TRBV6-1 and TRBJ2-7; D may correspond to TRBD1 or TRBD2 (5 bases each). Input material: lung tumor tissue. Here the CDR3 DNA reads TGTGCCAGCAGTGAATTGGGGGTCTCCTACAAGCGGTACTTC. Translating it yields CASSELGVSYKRYF.